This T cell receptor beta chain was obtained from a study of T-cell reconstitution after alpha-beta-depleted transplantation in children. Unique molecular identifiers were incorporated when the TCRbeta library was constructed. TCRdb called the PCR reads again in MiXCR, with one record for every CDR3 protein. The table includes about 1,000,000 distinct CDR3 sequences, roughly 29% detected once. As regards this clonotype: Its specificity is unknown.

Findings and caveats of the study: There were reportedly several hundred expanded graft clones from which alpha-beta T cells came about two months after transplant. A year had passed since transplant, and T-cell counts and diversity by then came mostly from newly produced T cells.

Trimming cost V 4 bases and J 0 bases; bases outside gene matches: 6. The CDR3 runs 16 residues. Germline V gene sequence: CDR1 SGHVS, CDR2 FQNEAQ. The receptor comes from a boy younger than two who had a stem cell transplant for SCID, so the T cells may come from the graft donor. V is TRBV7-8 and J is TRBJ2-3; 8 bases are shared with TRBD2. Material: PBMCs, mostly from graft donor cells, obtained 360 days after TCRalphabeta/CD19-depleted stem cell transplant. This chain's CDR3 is CASSSRSGTSTDTQYF. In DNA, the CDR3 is TGTGCCAGCAGCTCCCGTAGCGGGACTAGCACAGATACGCAGTATTTT. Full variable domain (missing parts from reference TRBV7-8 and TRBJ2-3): GAGVSQSPRYKVAKRGQDVALRCDPISGHVSLFWYQQALGQGPEFLTYFQNEAQLDKSGLPSDRFFAERPEGSVSTLKIQRTQQEDSAVYLCASSSRSGTSTDTQYFGPGTRLTVL.